This record covers a single TCR beta chain. The junction shows a germline mismatch at one end, possibly a read error. A quantity of about 0.5 to 1 ug RNA underwent reverse transcription using random hexamers. Each CDR3 protein gets one entry after TCRdb re-called the immunoSEQ multiplex PCR reads with MiXCR. The sample has about 120,000 distinct CDR3 sequences, approximately 96% seen once. In germline, CDR1 is SGHDT, CDR2 YYEEEE. The CDR3 runs to 14 residues. This specimen belongs to a study of CD8 T cells in Susac syndrome. In blood CD8+ and CD4+ T cells, TCR beta underwent sequencing. Both CD4+ and CD8+ T cells were negatively isolated, and TEMRA cells underwent FACS enrichment.

The clonotype was recovered from a human donor with Susac syndrome. J is TRBJ1-5 and V is TRBV5-6; D may be TRBD1 (5 bases). The sample taken for sequencing was CD8+ T cells from PBMCs. CDR3 sequence reads: CASSFGTHNHPQHF. The CDR3 DNA reads as TGTGCCAGCAGCTTCGGGACTCACAATCACCCCCAGCATTTT.